Listed here are 32 T cell receptor beta chains from one sample, sequenced in a study of T cells in Graves' hyperthyroidism and ophthalmopathy. Regions amplified from RNA transcripts were the TCR beta CDR3 regions. Carried out on the TCR CDR3, a first-round RT-PCR used the HTBI primer set. TCRdb called the multiplex PCR reads again in MiXCR, with one record for every CDR3 protein. The table records 550,000 to 650,000 distinct CDR3 sequences, about 14% of them present only once. The sequencing input was blood. These TCRs come from a woman aged 25 to 45 with Graves' hyperthyroidism that later progressed to Graves' ophthalmopathy.

As to this clonotype: This may be a read error, as it is one base from a much larger clone. V usage is TRBV20-1 and J usage is TRBJ2-7; weak D call: TRBD1 (5 bases). Germline V CDR1 and CDR2: DFQATT, SNEGSKA (reference sequence). CDR3 length equals 15 residues. The CDR3 DNA follows: TGCAGTGCTAGAGATGTGGACAAGCCTTCCTACGAGCGGTACTTC. Amino acid sequence: CSARDVDKPSYERYF.

This chain uses TRBV15 with TRBJ2-5, with D maybe TRBD1 (6 bases). This CDR3 contains 16 residues. Germline CDR1 LNHNV, CDR2 YYDKDF (reference sequence). The germline V and J ends were trimmed by 1 base and 1 base, with 13 bases remaining between them. The CDR3 bases are TGTGCCACCAGCAGAGGCTGGGGGCTCCCCCAAGAGACCCAGTACTTC. It is translated as CATSRGWGLPQETQYF.

This clonotype occurred many times. CDR3 nucleotides: TGTGCCAGCAGCCGACTGTCTAGCCCCTCAGAGGGTAATGAGCAGTTCTTC. This gives the protein CASSRLSSPSEGNEQFF. The chain joins TRBV3-1 to TRBJ2-1; perhaps TRBD2 as D (5 bases). V shed 4 bases and J shed 7 bases, with 23 bases lying between them. CDR1 LGHDT and CDR2 YNNKEL come from the germline V gene (reference sequence). The CDR3 runs 17 residues.

The table lists this clonotype with many counts. The V call is TRBV7-3, the J call TRBJ2-3, with 8 bases that match TRBD1. After removal of 3 bases from V and 3 bases from J, the junction contained 8 bases not matched to a gene. There are 16 residues in the CDR3. The germline V gene has CDR1 SGHTA and CDR2 FQGTGA. CDR3 sequence: CASSFLDRVLTDTQYF. Here the CDR3 DNA reads TGTGCCAGCAGCTTCCTGGACAGGGTTTTGACAGATACGCAGTATTTT.

V is TRBV4-1 and J is TRBJ2-5; the D gene is possibly TRBD1 (6 bases). The ends were cut back, 0 bases at V and 1 base at J, with 21 bases in the middle. The germline V gene has CDR1 MGHRA and CDR2 YSYEKL. CDR3 length: 19 residues. Here the CDR3 DNA reads TGCGCCAGCAGCCAAGATCTCGATTTAGGACAGTTCTTCCAAGAGACCCAGTACTTC. As protein: CASSQDLDLGQFFQETQYF.

The chain is built from TRBV19 and TRBJ1-1; unclear D gene. The CDR3 is 13 residues long. V gave up 3 bases and J gave up 5 bases, with 10 bases separating them. Germline CDR1 reads LNHDA; CDR2 reads SQIVND (reference sequence). CDR3: CASSIGRVTEAFF. In nucleotides, the CDR3 is TGTGCCAGTAGTATTGGGAGAGTAACTGAAGCTTTCTTT.

This clonotype was detected ten times or more. J is TRBJ2-2 and V is TRBV29-1; D not certain. V lost 2 bases and J lost 1, with 5 bases in between. Germline-derived CDR1 and CDR2 are SQVTM and ANQGSEA. The CDR3 extends over 13 amino acids. CDR3 in amino acids: CSVEMVNTGELFF. The CDR3 bases are TGCAGCGTTGAAATGGTGAACACCGGGGAGCTGTTTTTT.

This clonotype was seen a few times. The chain joins TRBV11-2 to TRBJ2-5, with a tentative D call TRBD1 (6 bases). The CDR3 is 14 residues long. Germline V gene lookup returns CDR1 SGHAT and CDR2 FQNNGV. Trimming removed 4 bases at V and 2 bases at J, with 11 bases between. The CDR3 region has the DNA TGTGCCAGCAGCTCCCACAGGGAACAAGAGACCCAGTACTTC. Encoded protein: CASSSHREQETQYF. Full variable domain (outside the CDR3, taken from reference TRBV11-2 and TRBJ2-5): EAGVAQSPRYKIIEKRQSVAFWCNPISGHATLYWYQQILGQGPKLLIQFQNNGVVDDSQLPKDRFSAERLKGVDSTLKIQPAKLEDSAVYLCASSSHREQETQYFGPGTRLLVL.

This clonotype was seen at least ten times. This sequence joins TRBV20-1 and TRBJ1-1; tentatively, D is TRBD1 (5 bases). V lost 4 bases and J 4 bases, leaving 16 bases between the germline ends. Germline CDR1 DFQATT, CDR2 SNEGSKA (reference sequence). The CDR3 is 14 residues long. CDR3 in amino acids: CSAKGEGRGTEAFF. DNA of the CDR3: TGCAGTGCTAAGGGAGAGGGGCGAGGCACTGAAGCTTTCTTT.

The V gene is TRBV2, the J gene TRBJ1-1; the D is unclear. This CDR3 is built from 13 residues. The V and J ends lost 6 bases and 5 bases respectively, with 13 bases between them. Germline V gene lookup returns CDR1 SNHLY and CDR2 FYNNEI. The CDR3 reads CASRTRGGTEAFF. CDR3 nucleotides: TGTGCCAGCAGGACCCGGGGAGGAACTGAAGCTTTCTTT.

This clonotype has ten or more counts. This chain connects TRBV27 to TRBJ2-1; possibly TRBD1 or TRBD2 for D (5 bases each). V lost 3 bases to trimming and J lost 3 bases, with 21 bases between them. This CDR3 contains 18 residues. Germline V CDR1 and CDR2: MNHEY, SMNVEV (reference sequence). The CDR3 protein is CASSFGPLEGTHYNEQFF. In nucleotides, the CDR3 is TGTGCCAGCAGTTTCGGCCCTTTAGAGGGGACCCACTACAATGAGCAGTTCTTC.

The chain links TRBV19 to TRBJ2-1, with TRBD2 as a possible D gene (6 bases). CDR1 LNHDA and CDR2 SQIVND come from the germline V gene (reference sequence). The V end was cut by 2 bases, the J end by 2 bases, with 10 bases between. The CDR3 runs to 15 residues. CDR3 coding DNA: TGTGCCAGTAGTATATTTGCGGGGCCCTACAATGAGCAGTTCTTC. Translation gives CASSIFAGPYNEQFF.

This clonotype was found once. The rearrangement uses TRBV13 and TRBJ2-7, with D perhaps matching TRBD1 (6 bases). Trimming removed 2 bases at V and 6 bases at J, with 8 bases between. Germline V gene data show CDR1 as PRHDT and CDR2 as FYEKMQ (reference sequence). The CDR3 spans 12 residues. The CDR3 DNA reads TGTGCCAGCAGCTTACAGGGGCCCGAGCAGTACTTC. Translating it yields CASSLQGPEQYF.

This clonotype was counted many times. The rearrangement uses TRBV2 and TRBJ2-3; the match to TRBD2 covers 8 bases. CDR3 size: 16 residues. The germline gives CDR1 SNHLY, CDR2 FYNNEI. Trimming cost V 4 bases and J 3 bases; bases outside gene matches: 9. CDR3 nucleotide sequence: TGTGCCAGCAGTGCAGAAGGGCGGGAGGTGACAGATACGCAGTATTTT. Protein: CASSAEGREVTDTQYF.

This rearrangement joins TRBV4-1 to TRBJ2-7; tentatively, D is TRBD2 (5 bases). CDR3 length equals 14 residues. Trimming stripped 6 bases from V and 7 bases from J, with 19 bases between. CDR1 and CDR2 from the germline V gene are MGHRA and YSYEKL. CDR3 amino acids: CASSIPGSSGEQYF. The CDR3 DNA sequence: TGCGCCAGCAGTATACCGGGATCTTCGGGGGAGCAGTACTTC.

In this sample, this clonotype turned up many times. The rearrangement links TRBV4-2 to TRBJ1-1, with 9 positions matching TRBD1. The CDR3 covers 14 residues. Per germline, CDR1 LGHNA and CDR2 YNFKEQ. The V and J ends lost 4 bases and 7 bases, in that order; junction bases with no gene match: 7. The DNA for the CDR3 is TGTGCCAGCAGCCTTAGGACAGGGGATGTTGAAGCTTTCTTT. It specifies CASSLRTGDVEAFF.

The V and J genes are TRBV5-1 and TRBJ1-3; TRBD1 agrees at 10 bases. This CDR3 contains 14 residues. J gave up 6 bases and V 3 bases, and 3 bases lay outside the gene matches. CDR1 is SGHRS and CDR2 is YFSETQ in the germline V gene. The CDR3 sequence: CASSSGTGENTIYF. The CDR3 bases are TGCGCCAGCAGCTCCGGGACAGGGGAAAACACCATATATTTT.

This clonotype was picked up many times. The gene calls are TRBV3-1 and TRBJ1-2; a weak D match, TRBD1 (6 bases). Germline V gene data show CDR1 as LGHDT and CDR2 as YNNKEL (reference sequence). The CDR3 is made up of 14 amino acids. Between the trimmed V and J ends, which lost 4 bases and 5 bases, there was a span of 14 bases. CDR3 DNA sequence: TGTGCCAGCAGCCCCCGTCGGACAGCATATGGCTACACCTTC. As protein: CASSPRRTAYGYTF.

This clonotype was seen repeatedly, ten times or more. The chain is built from TRBV29-1 and TRBJ2-7, with TRBD1 as a possible D gene (6 bases). Germline V gene sequence: CDR1 SQVTM, CDR2 ANQGSEA. The CDR3 is 11 amino acids. V lost 7 bases, J lost 5 bases, and 12 bases lay in between. CDR3 bases: TGCAGCGGCGGCCCAGGGGACGAGCAGTACTTC. Its translation is CSGGPGDEQYF.

Ten or more counts support this clonotype. This rearrangement joins TRBV24-1 to TRBJ1-3; D gene uncertain. V was shortened by 4 bases and J by 8 bases, with 11 bases between the two germline ends. The CDR3 spans 13 residues. Germline values: CDR1 KGHDR, CDR2 SFDVKD. The CDR3 loop is CATSERSEDTIYF. CDR3 DNA: TGTGCCACCAGTGAACGCTCAGAAGACACCATATATTTT.

The chain has TRBV5-4 and TRBJ2-7; TRBD1 matches at 7 bases. CDR3 length equals 14 residues. J lost 5 bases, V lost 2 bases, and 7 bases had no gene match. Germline assignment: CDR1 SGHNT and CDR2 YYREEE (reference sequence). The chain's CDR3 is CASSFETGTNEQYF. As DNA, the CDR3 is TGTGCCAGCAGCTTCGAGACAGGGACGAACGAGCAGTACTTC.

This clonotype was recorded at least ten times. This chain links TRBV2 with TRBJ2-7; D ambiguous. Germline CDR1 reads SNHLY; CDR2 reads FYNNEI. CDR3 size: 11 residues. V was trimmed by 4 bases and J by 5 bases, leaving 6 bases between them. This CDR3 reads CASSVSNEQYF. CDR3 DNA sequence: TGTGCCAGCAGTGTCAGTAACGAGCAGTACTTC.

This clonotype was observed at least ten times. The chain is built from TRBV12-3 or TRBV12-4 and TRBJ2-2; D ambiguous. The CDR3 sequence is 13 residues long. Deletions cut 2 bases from V and 13 bases from J, with 14 bases between. The chain's CDR3 is CASSLQRTGRLFF. The CDR3 DNA sequence: TGTGCCAGCAGTTTACAAAGGACCGGTAGGCTGTTTTTT.

This clonotype has a handful of counts. V usage is TRBV7-9 and J usage is TRBJ2-7; 10 bases line up with TRBD2. Trimming removed 6 bases from V and 4 bases from J; junction bases left unmatched: 6. Per germline, CDR1 SEHNR and CDR2 FQNEAQ (reference sequence). The CDR3 loop spans 14 amino acids. Written as DNA, the CDR3 is TGTGCCAGCAGGGGGGCTAGCGGGAGTTACGAGCAGTACTTC. Translation: CASRGASGSYEQYF. Looking up the rest from reference TRBV7-9 and TRBJ2-7 gives the full variable domain: DTGVSQNPRHKITKRGQNVTFRCDPISEHNRLYWYRQTLGQGPEFLTYFQNEAQLEKSRLLSDRFSAERPKGSFSTLEIQRTEQGDSAMYLCASRGASGSYEQYFGPGTRLTVT.

This clonotype came up many times. The chain uses TRBV28 and TRBJ1-3; D is uncertain. Trimming cost V 4 bases and J 2 bases, with 9 bases left between them. The V gene's germline CDR1 is MDHEN and CDR2 SYDVKM. The CDR3 loop spans 14 amino acids. CDR3 sequence (DNA): TGTGCCAGCAGTTCGCGCCCTGCTGGAAACACCATATATTTT. This translates into CASSSRPAGNTIYF. The whole variable domain, filled in from reference TRBV28 and TRBJ1-3, reads DVKVTQSSRYLVKRTGEKVFLECVQDMDHENMFWYRQDPGLGLRLIYFSYDVKMKEKGDIPEGYSVSREKKERFSLILESASTNQTSMYLCASSSRPAGNTIYFGEGSWLTVV.

This clonotype was recorded at least ten times. The J gene is TRBJ2-5, the V gene TRBV3-1; maybe TRBD2 (5 bases). This CDR3 is 14 amino acids long. CDR1 and CDR2 (germline): LGHDT, YNNKEL (reference sequence). Trimming shortened V by 0 bases and J by 5 bases, and 10 bases separated the two germline ends. CDR3 region: CASSQDGIGETQYF. CDR3 nucleotide sequence: TGTGCCAGCAGCCAAGACGGGATTGGGGAGACCCAGTACTTC.

This clonotype was counted many times. The rearrangement uses TRBV12-3 or TRBV12-4 and TRBJ2-2, with D tentatively TRBD2 (5 bases). This CDR3 is built from 14 residues. V was pared by 5 bases and J by 4 bases, with 11 bases between. CDR3 nucleotide sequence: TGTGCCAGCAGTCCAGTAGCGTCCACCGGGGAGCTGTTTTTT. As protein: CASSPVASTGELFF.

This clonotype was seen repeatedly, ten times or more. This rearrangement joins TRBV11-2 to TRBJ2-5; 7 bases fit TRBD2. With V trimmed by 0 bases and J by 5 bases, 6 bases remained unmatched. The CDR3 extends over 15 amino acids. Per the germline V gene, CDR1 is SGHAT and CDR2 is FQNNGV. The chain's CDR3 is CASSLDFSGLETQYF. The CDR3 DNA is TGTGCCAGCAGCTTAGATTTTAGCGGGTTGGAGACCCAGTACTTC.

As for this clonotype: At one end, the junction sequence differs from germline, possibly due to a read error. This chain connects TRBV14 to TRBJ1-1; no reliable D call. Germline loops: CDR1 SGHDN, CDR2 FVKESK. CDR3 length equals 13 residues. The DNA of the CDR3 is TGTGCCAGCGGCCAAGAGGGTTACACTGAAGCTTTCTTT. Its translation is CASGQEGYTEAFF.

In its sample, this clonotype was seen many times. The chain recombines TRBV11-2 with TRBJ2-5; D not certain. Germline CDR1 reads SGHAT; CDR2 reads FQNNGV. Deletions cut 5 bases from V and 0 bases from J, with 16 bases between. The CDR3 totals 16 residues. DNA of the CDR3: TGTGCCAGCAGCCCCCTAGGTCCCCGGGACCAAGAGACCCAGTACTTC. It specifies CASSPLGPRDQETQYF.

At least ten counts were recorded for this clonotype. J is TRBJ2-5 and V is TRBV6-2 or TRBV6-3; TRBD1 agrees at 12 bases. After removal of 6 bases from V and 12 bases from J, the junction contained 14 bases not matched to a gene. The CDR3 loop spans 15 amino acids. Germline-derived CDR1 and CDR2 are MNHEY and SVGEGT. The CDR3 DNA sequence: TGTGCCAGCAGGCCGCAGGGGACAGGGGGCGAGTGGGAGTACTTC. It translates to CASRPQGTGGEWEYF.

This clonotype was recorded many times. The chain carries TRBV12-3 or TRBV12-4 and TRBJ1-2; D gene unclear. The V gene lost 0 bases and the J gene lost 4 bases, with 15 bases spanning the gap. The CDR3 loop spans 16 amino acids. The DNA of the CDR3 is TGTGCCAGCAGTTTAGCAGCCGGGCCGGGGATCTATGGCTACACCTTC. Translated, it gives CASSLAAGPGIYGYTF.